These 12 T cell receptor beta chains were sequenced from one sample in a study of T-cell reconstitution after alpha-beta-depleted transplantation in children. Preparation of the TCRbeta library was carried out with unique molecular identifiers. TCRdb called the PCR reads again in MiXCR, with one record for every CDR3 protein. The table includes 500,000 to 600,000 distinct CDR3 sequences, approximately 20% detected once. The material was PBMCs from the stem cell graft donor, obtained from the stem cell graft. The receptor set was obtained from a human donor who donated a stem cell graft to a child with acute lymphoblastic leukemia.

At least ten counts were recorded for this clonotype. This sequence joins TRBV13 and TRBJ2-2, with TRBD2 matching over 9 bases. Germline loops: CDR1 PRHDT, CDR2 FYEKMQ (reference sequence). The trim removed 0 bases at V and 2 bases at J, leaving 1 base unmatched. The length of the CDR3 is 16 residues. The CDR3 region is CASSLGLAGNTGELFF. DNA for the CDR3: TGTGCCAGCAGCTTAGGCCTAGCGGGAAACACCGGGGAGCTGTTTTTT.

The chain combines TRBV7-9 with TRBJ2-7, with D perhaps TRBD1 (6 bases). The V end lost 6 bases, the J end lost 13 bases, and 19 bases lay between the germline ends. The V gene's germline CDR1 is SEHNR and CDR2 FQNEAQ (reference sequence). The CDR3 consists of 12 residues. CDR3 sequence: CASSSPMDRAYF. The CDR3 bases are TGTGCCAGCAGTTCGCCGATGGACAGAGCATACTTC.

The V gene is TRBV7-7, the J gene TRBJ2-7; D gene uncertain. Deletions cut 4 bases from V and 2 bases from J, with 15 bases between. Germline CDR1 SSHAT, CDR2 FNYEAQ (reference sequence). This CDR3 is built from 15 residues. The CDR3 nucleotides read TGTGCCAGCAGCTCCCGGTTCGGTGGGGCCTACGAGCAGTACTTC. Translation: CASSSRFGGAYEQYF.

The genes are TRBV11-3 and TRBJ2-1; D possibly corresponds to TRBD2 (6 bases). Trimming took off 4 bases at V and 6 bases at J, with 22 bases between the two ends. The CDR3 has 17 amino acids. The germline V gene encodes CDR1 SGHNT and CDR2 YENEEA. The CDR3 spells CASSSPGTSPLSNEQFF. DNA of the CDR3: TGTGCCAGCAGCTCCCCCGGGACTTCCCCCTTATCCAATGAGCAGTTCTTC.

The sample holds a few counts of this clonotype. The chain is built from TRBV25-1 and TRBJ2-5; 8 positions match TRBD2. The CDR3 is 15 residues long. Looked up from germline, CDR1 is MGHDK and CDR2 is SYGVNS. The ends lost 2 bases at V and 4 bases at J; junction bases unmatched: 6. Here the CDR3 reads CASSERWLAGETQYF. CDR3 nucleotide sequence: TGTGCCAGCAGTGAAAGGTGGCTAGCGGGAGAGACCCAGTACTTC.

This CDR3 is CASSPTGRGQATDTQYF. The DNA of the CDR3 is TGTGCCAGCTCACCCACAGGGAGGGGACAGGCGACAGATACGCAGTATTTT. This sequence joins TRBV18 and TRBJ2-3, with D maybe TRBD1 (8 bases). The V end lost 3 bases, the J end lost 3 bases, and 19 bases lay between the germline ends. Germline CDR1 KGHSH, CDR2 LQKENI. The CDR3 consists of 17 residues.

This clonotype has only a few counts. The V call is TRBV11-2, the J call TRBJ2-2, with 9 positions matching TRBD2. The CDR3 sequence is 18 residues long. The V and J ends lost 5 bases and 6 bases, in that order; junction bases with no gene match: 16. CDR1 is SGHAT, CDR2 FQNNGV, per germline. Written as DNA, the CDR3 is TGTGCCAGCAGCCCCCTTCTGCGGGAGGGCCGAATGTCCGGGGAGCTGTTTTTT. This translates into CASSPLLREGRMSGELFF.

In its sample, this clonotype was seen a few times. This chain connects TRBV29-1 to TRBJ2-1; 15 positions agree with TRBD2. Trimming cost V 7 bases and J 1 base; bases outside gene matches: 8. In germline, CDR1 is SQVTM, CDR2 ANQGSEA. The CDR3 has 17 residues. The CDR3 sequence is CSAGSGTSGRSYNEQFF. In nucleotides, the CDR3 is TGCAGCGCTGGATCCGGGACTAGCGGGAGGTCCTACAATGAGCAGTTCTTC.

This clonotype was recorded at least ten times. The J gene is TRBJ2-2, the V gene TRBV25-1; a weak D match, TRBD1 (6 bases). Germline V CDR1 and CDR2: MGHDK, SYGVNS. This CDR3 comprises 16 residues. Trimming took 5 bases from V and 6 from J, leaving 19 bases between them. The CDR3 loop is CASSPPGTTLPGELFF. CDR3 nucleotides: TGTGCCAGCAGTCCGCCCGGGACAACCCTTCCCGGGGAGCTGTTTTTT.

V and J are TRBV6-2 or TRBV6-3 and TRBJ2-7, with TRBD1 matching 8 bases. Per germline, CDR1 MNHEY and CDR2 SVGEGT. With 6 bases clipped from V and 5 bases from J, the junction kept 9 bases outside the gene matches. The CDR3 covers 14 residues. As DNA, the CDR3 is TGTGCCAGCAGCAGACTGACAGGGGTCCACGAGCAGTACTTC. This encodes CASSRLTGVHEQYF.

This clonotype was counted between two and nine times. The CDR3, as DNA: TGCAGTGCTAGCTTACCCCCGGGACAGGGATTGGCTTTCTTT. It specifies CSASLPPGQGLAFF. This chain uses TRBV20-1 with TRBJ1-1, with 9 bases aligning to TRBD1. Germline CDR1 and CDR2: DFQATT and SNEGSKA (reference sequence). The CDR3 is 14 residues long. Unmatched junction bases numbered 13, after V lost 3 bases and J lost 11 bases.

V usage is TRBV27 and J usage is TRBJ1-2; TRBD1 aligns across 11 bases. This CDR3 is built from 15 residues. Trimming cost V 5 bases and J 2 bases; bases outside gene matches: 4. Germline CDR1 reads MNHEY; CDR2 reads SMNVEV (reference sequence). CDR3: CASSPRDRGNYGYTF. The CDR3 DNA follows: TGTGCCAGCAGTCCTAGGGACAGGGGGAACTATGGCTACACCTTC.